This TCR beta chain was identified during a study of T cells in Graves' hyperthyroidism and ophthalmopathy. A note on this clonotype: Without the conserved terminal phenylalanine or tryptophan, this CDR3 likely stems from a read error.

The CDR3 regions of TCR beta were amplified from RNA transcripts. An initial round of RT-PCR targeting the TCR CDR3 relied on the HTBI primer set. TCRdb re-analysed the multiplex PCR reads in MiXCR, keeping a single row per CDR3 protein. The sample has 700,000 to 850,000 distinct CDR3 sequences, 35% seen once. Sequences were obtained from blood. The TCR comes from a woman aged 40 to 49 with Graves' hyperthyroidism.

CDR3 loop: CASSLTDTQETQYL. In nucleotides, the CDR3 is TGTGCCAGCAGCCTGACGGACACCCAAGAGACCCAGTACCTC. The genes are TRBV19 and TRBJ2-5; D might be TRBD1 (5 bases). The CDR3 loop spans 14 amino acids. Germline-derived CDR1 and CDR2 are LNHDA and SQIVND (reference sequence). Deletions cut 9 bases from V and 1 base from J, with 15 bases between.